The T cell receptor beta chain described here comes from a study of control samples from healthy donors and cancer patients. TCRdb's table, derived via immunoSEQ multiplex PCR, lists solely in-frame clones and lacks some. Seen here are some 87,000 clones, roughly 91% observed once, and the top ten hold less than 20%. The germline V and J ends were trimmed by 10 bases and 7 bases, with 14 bases remaining between them. Germline-derived CDR1 and CDR2 are MNHEY and SMNVEV (reference sequence). The CDR3 has 13 amino acids. Material for sequencing was blood. This sequence joins TRBV27 and TRBJ1-6; perhaps TRBD1 as D (6 bases). The TCR was taken from a man under 40 in good health. CDR3 protein: CATSGTINSPLHF. The CDR3 DNA reads as TGTGCCACATCAGGGACAATCAATTCACCCCTCCACTTT.